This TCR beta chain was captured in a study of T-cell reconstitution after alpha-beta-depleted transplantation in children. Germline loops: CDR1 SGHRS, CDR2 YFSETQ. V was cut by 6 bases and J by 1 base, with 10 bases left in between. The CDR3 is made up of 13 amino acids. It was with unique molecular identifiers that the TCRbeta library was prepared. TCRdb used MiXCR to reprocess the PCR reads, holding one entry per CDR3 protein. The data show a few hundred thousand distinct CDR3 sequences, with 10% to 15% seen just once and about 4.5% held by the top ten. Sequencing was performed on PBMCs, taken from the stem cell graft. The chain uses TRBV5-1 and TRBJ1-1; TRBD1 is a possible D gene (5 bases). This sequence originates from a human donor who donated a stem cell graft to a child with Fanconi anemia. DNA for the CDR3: TGCGCCAGCAACGACCAGGGGAACACTGAAGCTTTCTTT. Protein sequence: CASNDQGNTEAFF.